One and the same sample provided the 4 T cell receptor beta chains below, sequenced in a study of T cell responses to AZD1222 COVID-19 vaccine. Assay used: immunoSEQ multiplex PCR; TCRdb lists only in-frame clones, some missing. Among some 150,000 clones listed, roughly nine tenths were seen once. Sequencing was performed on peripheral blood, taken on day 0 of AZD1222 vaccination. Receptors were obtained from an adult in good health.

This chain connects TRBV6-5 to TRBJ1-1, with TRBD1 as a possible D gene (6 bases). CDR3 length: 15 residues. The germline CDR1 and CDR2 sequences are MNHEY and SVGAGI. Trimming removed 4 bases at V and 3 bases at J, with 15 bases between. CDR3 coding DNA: TGTGCCAGCAGTTCAATACAGGGAGGGGACACTGAAGCTTTCTTT. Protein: CASSSIQGGDTEAFF.

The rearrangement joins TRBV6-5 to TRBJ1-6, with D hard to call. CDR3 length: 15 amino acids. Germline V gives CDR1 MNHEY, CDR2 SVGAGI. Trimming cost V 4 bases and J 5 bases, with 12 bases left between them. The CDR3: CASSLALNDNSPLHF. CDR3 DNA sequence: TGTGCCAGCAGTTTGGCCCTCAACGATAATTCACCCCTCCACTTT.

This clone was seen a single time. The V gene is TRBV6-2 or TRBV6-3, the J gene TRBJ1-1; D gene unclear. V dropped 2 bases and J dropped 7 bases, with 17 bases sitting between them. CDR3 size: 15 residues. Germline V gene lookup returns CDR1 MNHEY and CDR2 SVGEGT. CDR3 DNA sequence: TGTGCCAGCAGTTACCCCATAGGTAGGGCCGTTGAAGCTTTCTTT. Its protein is CASSYPIGRAVEAFF.

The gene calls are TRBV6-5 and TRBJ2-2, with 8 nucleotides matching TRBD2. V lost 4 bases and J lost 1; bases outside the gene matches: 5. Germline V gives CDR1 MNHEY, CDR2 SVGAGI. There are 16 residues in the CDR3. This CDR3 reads CASSSRAGVNTGELFF. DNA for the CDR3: TGTGCCAGCAGTTCCCGAGCGGGGGTGAACACCGGGGAGCTGTTTTTT.